The source of this T cell receptor (beta chain) is a study of control samples from healthy donors and cancer patients. The table came from immunoSEQ multiplex PCR; TCRdb's copy has only in-frame clones and leaves some out. Seen here are 95,000 to 150,000 clones, roughly 87% observed once, and the top ten hold roughly 1.9%. The CDR3 totals 12 residues. In germline, CDR1 is MNHNS, CDR2 SASEGT. Losses at the gene ends were 4 bases for V and 8 bases for J; bases not matched to a gene: 3. The chain joins TRBV6-1 to TRBJ1-2; 8 bases line up with TRBD1. The TCR sequence derives from a young man in good health. Sequences were obtained from blood. The CDR3 here is CASSGDRGGYTF. CDR3 sequence (DNA): TGTGCCAGCAGTGGCGACAGGGGCGGCTACACCTTC.